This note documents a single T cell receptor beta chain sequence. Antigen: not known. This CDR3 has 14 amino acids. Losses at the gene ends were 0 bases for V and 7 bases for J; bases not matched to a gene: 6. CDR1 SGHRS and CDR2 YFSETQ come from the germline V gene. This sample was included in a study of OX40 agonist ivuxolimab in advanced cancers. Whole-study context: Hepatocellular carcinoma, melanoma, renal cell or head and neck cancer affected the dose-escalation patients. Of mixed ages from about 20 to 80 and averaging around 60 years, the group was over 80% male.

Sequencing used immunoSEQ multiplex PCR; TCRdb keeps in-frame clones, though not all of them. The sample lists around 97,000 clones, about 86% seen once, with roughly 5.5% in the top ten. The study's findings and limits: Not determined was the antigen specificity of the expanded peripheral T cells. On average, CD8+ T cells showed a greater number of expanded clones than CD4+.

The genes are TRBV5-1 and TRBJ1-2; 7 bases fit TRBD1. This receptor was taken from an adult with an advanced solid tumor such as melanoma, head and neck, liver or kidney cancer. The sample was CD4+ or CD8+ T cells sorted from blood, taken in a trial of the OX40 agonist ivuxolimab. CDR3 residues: CASSLGDRAGGYTF. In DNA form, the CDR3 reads TGCGCCAGCAGCTTGGGTGACAGGGCGGGTGGCTACACCTTC.